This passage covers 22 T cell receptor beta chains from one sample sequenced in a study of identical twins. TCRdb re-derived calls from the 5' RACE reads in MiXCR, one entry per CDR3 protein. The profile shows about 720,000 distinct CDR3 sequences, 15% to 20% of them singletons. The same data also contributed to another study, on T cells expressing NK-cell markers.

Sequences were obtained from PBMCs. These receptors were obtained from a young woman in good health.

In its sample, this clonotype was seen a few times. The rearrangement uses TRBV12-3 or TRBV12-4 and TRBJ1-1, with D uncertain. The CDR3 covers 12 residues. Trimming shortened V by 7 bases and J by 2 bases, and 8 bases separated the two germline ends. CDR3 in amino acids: CASTSFNTEAFF. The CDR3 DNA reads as TGTGCCAGCACCTCTTTTAACACTGAAGCTTTCTTT.

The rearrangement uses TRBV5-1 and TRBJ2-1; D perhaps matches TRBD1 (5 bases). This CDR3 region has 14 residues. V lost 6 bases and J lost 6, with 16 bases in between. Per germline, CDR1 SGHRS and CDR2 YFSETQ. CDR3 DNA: TGCGCCAGCAAATTCGGGCCCCAGGGCAATGAGCAGTTCTTC. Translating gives CASKFGPQGNEQFF.

The CDR3 protein is CASSQERYNEQFF. The CDR3 nucleotides read TGCGCCAGCAGCCAAGAGAGGTACAATGAGCAGTTCTTC. The chain is built from TRBV4-3 and TRBJ2-1, with D unresolved. The CDR3 sequence is 13 residues long. The V gene lost 0 bases and the J gene lost 4 bases, with 4 bases spanning the gap. The germline CDR1 and CDR2 sequences are LGHNA and YSLEER.

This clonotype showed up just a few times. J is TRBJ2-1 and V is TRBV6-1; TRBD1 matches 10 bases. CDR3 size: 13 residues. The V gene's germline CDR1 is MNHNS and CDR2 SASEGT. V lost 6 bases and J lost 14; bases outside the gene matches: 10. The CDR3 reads CASRDGDRGREFF. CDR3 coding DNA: TGTGCCAGCAGGGATGGGGACAGGGGAAGGGAGTTCTTC.

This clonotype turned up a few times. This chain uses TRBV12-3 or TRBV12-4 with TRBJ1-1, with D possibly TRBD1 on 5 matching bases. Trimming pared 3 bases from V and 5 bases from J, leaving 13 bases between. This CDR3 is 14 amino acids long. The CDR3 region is CASSLARVETEAFF. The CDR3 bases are TGTGCCAGCAGTTTGGCCAGGGTAGAGACTGAAGCTTTCTTT.

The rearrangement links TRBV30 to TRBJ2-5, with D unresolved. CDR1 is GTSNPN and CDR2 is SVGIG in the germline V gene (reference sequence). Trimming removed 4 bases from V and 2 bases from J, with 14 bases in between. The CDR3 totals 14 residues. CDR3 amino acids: CAWKKLGLQETQYF. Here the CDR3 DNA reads TGTGCCTGGAAGAAACTTGGGCTTCAAGAGACCCAGTACTTC.

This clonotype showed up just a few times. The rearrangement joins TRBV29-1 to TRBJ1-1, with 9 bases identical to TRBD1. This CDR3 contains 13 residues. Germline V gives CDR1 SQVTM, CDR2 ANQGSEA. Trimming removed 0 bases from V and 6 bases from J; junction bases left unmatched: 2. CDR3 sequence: CSVEDRQGAEAFF. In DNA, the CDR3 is TGCAGCGTTGAAGATCGACAGGGGGCTGAAGCTTTCTTT.

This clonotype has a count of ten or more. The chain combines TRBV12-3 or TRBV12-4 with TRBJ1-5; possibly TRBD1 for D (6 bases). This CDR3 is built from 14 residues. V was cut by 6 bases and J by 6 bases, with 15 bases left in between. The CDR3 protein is CASSPRRGGQPQHF. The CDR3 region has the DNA TGTGCCAGCAGCCCCAGAAGGGGGGGTCAGCCCCAGCATTTT.

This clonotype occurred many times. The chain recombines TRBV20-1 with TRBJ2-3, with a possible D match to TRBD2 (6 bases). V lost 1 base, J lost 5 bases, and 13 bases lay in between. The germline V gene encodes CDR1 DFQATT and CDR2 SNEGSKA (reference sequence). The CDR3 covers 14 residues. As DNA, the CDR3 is TGCAGTGCTAGAGGCGGAGGGCCCAGAGATACGCAGTATTTT. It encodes CSARGGGPRDTQYF.

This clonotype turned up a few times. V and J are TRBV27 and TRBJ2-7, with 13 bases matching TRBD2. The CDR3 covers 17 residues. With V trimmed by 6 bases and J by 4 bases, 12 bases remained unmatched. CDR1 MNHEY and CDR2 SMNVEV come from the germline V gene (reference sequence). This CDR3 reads CASRTTPGTSGMYEQYF. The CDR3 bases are TGTGCCAGCAGGACGACGCCCGGGACTAGCGGGATGTACGAGCAGTACTTC.

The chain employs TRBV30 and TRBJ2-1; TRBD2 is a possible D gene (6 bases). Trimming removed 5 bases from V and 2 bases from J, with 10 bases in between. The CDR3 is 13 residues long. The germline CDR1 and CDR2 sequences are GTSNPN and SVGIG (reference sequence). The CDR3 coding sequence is TGTGCCTGGTGGGGCGGGGCCTACAATGAGCAGTTCTTC. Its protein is CAWWGGAYNEQFF.

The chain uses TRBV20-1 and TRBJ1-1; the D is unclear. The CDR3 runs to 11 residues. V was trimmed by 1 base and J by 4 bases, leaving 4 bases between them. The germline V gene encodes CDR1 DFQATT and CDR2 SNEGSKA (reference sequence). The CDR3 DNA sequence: TGCAGTGCTAGAGCGGCCACTGAAGCTTTCTTT. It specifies CSARAATEAFF.

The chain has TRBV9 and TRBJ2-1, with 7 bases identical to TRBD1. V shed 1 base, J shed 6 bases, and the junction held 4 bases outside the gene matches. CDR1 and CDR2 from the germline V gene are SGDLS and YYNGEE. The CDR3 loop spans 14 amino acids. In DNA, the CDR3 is TGTGCCAGCAGCGTAAGAGGGGGCCCCAATGAGCAGTTCTTC. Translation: CASSVRGGPNEQFF.

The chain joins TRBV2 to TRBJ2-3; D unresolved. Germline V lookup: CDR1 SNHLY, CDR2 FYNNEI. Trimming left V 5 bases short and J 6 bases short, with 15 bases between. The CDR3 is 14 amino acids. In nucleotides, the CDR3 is TGTGCCAGCAGTCCTAATGTTCCCCACGATACGCAGTATTTT. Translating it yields CASSPNVPHDTQYF.

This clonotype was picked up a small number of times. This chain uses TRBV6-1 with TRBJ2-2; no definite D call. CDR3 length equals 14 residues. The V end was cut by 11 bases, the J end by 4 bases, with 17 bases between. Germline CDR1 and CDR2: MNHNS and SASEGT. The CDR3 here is CAAQSNPVTGELFF. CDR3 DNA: TGTGCCGCCCAATCTAACCCGGTCACCGGGGAGCTGTTTTTT.

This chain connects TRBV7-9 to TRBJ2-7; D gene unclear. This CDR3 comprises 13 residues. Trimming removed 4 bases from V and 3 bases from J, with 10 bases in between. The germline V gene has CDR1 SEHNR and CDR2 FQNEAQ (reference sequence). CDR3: CASSYHQLYEQYF. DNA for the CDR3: TGTGCCAGCAGCTACCACCAACTCTACGAGCAGTACTTC.

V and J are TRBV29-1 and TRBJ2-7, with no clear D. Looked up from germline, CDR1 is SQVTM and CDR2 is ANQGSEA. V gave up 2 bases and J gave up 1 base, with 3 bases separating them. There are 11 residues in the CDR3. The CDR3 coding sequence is TGCAGCGTTGAATCGTCCTACGAGCAGTACTTC. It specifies CSVESSYEQYF.

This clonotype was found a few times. CDR3 bases: TGTGCCAGCAGTCCATCCCACCCCGGGGGATCTGGCTATGGCTACACCTTC. Its translation is CASSPSHPGGSGYGYTF. V usage is TRBV27 and J usage is TRBJ1-2; tentatively, D is TRBD1 (5 bases). The CDR3 length is 17 residues. Trimming removed 5 bases from V and 4 bases from J, with 23 bases in between. Per germline, CDR1 MNHEY and CDR2 SMNVEV (reference sequence).

This chain's CDR3 is CSARDRGAPYEQYF. CDR3 in DNA: TGCAGTGCTAGAGATAGAGGGGCGCCCTACGAGCAGTACTTC. The rearrangement uses TRBV20-1 and TRBJ2-7, with D perhaps given as TRBD1 or TRBD2 (5 bases each). CDR3 length equals 14 residues. V dropped 0 bases and J dropped 2 bases, with 11 bases sitting between them. Germline loops: CDR1 DFQATT, CDR2 SNEGSKA (reference sequence).

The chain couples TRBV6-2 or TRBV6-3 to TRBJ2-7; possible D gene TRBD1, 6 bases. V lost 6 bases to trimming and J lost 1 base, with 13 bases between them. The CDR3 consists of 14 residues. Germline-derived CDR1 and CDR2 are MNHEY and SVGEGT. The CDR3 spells CASRPRQDSYEQYF. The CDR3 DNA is TGTGCCAGCAGACCAAGACAGGATTCCTACGAGCAGTACTTC.

In nucleotides, the CDR3 is TGTGCCAGCAGTTTATCGGCATTCCAGGGAGCTAGCCACTACGAGCAGTACTTC. Translating gives CASSLSAFQGASHYEQYF. The chain combines TRBV12-3 or TRBV12-4 with TRBJ2-7; either TRBD1 or TRBD2 may supply D (5 bases each). Deletions cut 2 bases from V and 3 bases from J, with 23 bases between. CDR3 length: 18 amino acids.

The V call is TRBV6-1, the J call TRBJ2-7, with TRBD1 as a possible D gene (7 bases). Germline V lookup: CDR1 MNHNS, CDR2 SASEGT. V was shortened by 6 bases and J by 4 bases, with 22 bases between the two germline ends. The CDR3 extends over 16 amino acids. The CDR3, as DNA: TGTGCCAGCAGGACGACAGGGTACCTCGGGGGATACGAGCAGTACTTC. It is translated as CASRTTGYLGGYEQYF.